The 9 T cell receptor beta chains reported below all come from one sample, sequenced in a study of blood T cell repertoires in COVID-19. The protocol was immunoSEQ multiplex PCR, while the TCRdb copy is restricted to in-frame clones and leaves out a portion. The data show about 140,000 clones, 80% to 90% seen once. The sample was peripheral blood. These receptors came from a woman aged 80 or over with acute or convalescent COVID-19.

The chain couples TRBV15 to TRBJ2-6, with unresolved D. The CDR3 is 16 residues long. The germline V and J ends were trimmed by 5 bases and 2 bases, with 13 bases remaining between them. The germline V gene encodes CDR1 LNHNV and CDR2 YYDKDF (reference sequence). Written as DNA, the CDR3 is TGTGCCACCAGCCGGAGATTTTCAACTGGGGCCAACGTCCTGACTTTC. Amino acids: CATSRRFSTGANVLTF.

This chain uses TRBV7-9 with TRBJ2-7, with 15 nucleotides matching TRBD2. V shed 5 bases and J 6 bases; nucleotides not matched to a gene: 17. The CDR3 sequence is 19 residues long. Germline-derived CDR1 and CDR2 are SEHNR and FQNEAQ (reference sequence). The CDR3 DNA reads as TGTGCCAGCAGCCCAATCCCGGGACTAGCGGGGGGAAGAACTACCGAGCAGTACTTC. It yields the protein CASSPIPGLAGGRTTEQYF.

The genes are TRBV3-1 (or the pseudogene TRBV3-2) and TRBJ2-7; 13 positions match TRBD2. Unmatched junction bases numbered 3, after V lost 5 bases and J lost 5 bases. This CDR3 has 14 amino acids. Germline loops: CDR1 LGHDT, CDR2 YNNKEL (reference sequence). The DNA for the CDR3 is TGTGCCAGCAGCACTAGCGGGGGGGCCCACGAGCAGTACTTC. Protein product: CASSTSGGAHEQYF.

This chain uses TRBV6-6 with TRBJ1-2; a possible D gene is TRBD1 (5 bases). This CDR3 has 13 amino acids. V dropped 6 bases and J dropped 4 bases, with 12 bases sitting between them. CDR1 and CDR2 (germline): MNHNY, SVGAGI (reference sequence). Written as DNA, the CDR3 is TGTGCCAGCAGGCATACAGGTTCCTATGGCTACACCTTC. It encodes CASRHTGSYGYTF.

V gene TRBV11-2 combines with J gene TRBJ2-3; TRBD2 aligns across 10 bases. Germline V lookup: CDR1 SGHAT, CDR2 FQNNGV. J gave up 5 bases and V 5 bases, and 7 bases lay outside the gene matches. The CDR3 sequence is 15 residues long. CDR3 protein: CASSPSGGAVDTQYF. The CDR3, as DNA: TGTGCCAGCAGCCCCAGCGGGGGGGCCGTAGATACGCAGTATTTT.

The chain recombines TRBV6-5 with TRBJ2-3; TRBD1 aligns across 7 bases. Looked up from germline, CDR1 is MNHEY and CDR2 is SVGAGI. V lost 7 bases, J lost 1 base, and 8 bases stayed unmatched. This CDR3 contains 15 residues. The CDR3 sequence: CASTRGGSGTDTQYF. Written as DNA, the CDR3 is TGTGCCAGCACCCGAGGGGGCTCGGGCACAGATACGCAGTATTTT.

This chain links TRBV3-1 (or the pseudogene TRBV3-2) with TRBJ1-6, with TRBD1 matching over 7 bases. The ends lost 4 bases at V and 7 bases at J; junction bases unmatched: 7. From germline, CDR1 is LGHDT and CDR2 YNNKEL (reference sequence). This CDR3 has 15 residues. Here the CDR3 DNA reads TGTGCCAGCAGCCCCTGGGACAGAAGAAATTCACCCCTCCACTTT. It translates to CASSPWDRRNSPLHF.

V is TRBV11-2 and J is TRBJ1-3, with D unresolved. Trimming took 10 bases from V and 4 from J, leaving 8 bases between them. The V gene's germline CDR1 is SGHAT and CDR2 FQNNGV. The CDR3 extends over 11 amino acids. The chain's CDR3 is CATPPGNTIYF. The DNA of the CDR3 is TGTGCCACCCCCCCAGGAAACACCATATATTTT.

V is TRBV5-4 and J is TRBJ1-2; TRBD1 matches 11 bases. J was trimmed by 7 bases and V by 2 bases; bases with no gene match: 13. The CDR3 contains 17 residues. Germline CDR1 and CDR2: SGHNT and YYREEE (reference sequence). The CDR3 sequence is CASSFGYRTGGGGGYTF. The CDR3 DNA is TGTGCCAGCAGCTTTGGATACCGGACAGGGGGCGGGGGTGGCTACACCTTC.